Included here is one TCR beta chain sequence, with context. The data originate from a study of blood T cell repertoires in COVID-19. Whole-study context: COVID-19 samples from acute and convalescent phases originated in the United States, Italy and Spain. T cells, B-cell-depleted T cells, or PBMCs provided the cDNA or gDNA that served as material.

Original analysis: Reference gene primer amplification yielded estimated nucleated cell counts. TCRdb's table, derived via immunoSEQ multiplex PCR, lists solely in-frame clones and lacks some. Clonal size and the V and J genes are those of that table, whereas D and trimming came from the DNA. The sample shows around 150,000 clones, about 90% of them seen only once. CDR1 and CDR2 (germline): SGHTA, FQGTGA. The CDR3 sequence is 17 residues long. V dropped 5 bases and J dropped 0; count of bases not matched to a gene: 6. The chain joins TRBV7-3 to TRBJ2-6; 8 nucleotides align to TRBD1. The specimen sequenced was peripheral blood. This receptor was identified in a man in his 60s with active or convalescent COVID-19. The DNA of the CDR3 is TGTGCCAGCAGCATGGACAGGGCAAGCTCTGGGGCCAACGTCCTGACTTTC. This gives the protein CASSMDRASSGANVLTF.